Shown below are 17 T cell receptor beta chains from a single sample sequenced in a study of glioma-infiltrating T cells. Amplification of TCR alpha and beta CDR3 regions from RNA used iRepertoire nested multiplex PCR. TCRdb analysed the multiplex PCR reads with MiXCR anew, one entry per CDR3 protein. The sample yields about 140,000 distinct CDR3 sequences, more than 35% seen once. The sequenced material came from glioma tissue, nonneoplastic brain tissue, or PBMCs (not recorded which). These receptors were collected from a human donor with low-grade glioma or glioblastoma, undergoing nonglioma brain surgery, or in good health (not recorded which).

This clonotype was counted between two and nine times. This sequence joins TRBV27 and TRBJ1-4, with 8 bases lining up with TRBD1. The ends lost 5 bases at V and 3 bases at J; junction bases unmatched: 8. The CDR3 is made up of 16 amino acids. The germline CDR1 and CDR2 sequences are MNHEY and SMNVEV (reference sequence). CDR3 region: CASSNPQGAANEKLFF. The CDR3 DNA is TGTGCCAGCAGTAACCCCCAGGGGGCAGCTAATGAAAAACTGTTTTTT.

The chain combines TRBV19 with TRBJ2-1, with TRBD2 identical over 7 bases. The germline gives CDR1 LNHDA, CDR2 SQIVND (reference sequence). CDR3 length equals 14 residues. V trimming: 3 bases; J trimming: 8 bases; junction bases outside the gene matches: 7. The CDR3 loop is CASSIDGRNHEQFF. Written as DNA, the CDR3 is TGTGCCAGTAGTATCGACGGGAGGAACCATGAGCAGTTCTTC. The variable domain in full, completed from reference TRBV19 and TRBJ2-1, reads DGGITQSPKYLFRKEGQNVTLSCEQNLNHDAMYWYRQDPGQGLRLIYYSQIVNDFQKGDIAEGYSVSREKKESFPLTVTSAQKNPTAFYLCASSIDGRNHEQFFGPGTRLTVL.

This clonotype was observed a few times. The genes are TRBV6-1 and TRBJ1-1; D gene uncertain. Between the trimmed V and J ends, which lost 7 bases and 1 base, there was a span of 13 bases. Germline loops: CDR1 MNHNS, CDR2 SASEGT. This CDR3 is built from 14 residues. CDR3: CASNPRASNTEAFF. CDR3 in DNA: TGTGCCAGCAATCCCCGGGCGTCGAACACTGAAGCTTTCTTT.

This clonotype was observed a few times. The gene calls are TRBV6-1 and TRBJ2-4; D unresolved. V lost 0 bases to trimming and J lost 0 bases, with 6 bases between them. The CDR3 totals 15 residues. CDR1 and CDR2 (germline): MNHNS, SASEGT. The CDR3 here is CASSEAVVAKNIQYF. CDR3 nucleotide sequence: TGTGCCAGCAGTGAAGCGGTAGTAGCCAAAAACATTCAGTACTTC.

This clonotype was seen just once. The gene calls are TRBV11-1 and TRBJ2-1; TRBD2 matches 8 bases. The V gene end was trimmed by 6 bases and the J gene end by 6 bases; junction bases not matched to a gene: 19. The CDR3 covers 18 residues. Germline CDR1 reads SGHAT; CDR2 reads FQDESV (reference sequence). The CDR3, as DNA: TGTGCCAGCAGTTACTCGAGGAGCGGGAGAAGGAGTAGCAATGAGCAGTTCTTC. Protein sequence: CASSYSRSGRRSSNEQFF.

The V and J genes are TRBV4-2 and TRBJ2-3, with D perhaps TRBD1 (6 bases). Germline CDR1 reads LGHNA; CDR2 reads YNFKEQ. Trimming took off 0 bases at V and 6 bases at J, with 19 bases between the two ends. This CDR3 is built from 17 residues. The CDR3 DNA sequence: TGTGCCAGCAGCCAAGATGGTCGAGTGGCAGGGGACGATACGCAGTATTTT. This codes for CASSQDGRVAGDDTQYF.

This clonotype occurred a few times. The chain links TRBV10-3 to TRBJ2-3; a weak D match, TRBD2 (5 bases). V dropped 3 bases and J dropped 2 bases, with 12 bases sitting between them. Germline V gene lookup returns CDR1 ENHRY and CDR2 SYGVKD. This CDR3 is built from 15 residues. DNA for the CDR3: TGTGCCATCAGTGACTCCGAGAGGGCCACAGATACGCAGTATTTT. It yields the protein CAISDSERATDTQYF.

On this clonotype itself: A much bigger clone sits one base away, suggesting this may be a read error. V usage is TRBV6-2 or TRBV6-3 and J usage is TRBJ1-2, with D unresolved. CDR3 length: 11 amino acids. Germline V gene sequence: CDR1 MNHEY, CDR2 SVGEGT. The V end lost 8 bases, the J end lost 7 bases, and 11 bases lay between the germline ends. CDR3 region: CASGCTVGYTF. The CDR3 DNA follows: TGTGCCAGCGGGTGTACGGTTGGCTACACCTTC.

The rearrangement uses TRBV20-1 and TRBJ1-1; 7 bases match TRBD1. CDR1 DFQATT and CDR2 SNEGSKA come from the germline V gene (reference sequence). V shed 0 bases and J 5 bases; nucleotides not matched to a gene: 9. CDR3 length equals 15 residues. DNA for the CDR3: TGCAGTGCTAGAGATAGGGCCAGGGGGGTGACTGAAGCTTTCTTT. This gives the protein CSARDRARGVTEAFF.

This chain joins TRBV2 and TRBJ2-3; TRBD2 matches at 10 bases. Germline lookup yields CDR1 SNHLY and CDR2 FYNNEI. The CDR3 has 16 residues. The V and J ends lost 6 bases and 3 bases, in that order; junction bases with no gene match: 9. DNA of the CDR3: TGTGCCAGCAGACAATCTAGCGGGAGATCGACAGATACGCAGTATTTT. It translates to CASRQSSGRSTDTQYF.

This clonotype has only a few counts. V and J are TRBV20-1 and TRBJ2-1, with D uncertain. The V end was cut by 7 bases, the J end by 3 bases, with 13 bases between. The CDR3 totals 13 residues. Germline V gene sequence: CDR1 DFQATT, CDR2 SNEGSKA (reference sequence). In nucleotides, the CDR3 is TGCAGTGTGGCGACCGGTTACTACAATGAGCAGTTCTTC. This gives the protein CSVATGYYNEQFF.

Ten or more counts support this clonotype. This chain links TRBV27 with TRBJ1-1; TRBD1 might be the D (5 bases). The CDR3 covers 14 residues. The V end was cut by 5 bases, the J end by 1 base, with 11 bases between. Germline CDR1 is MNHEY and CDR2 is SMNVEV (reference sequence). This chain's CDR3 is CASSPVGENTEAFF. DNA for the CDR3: TGTGCCAGCAGTCCAGTAGGGGAGAACACTGAAGCTTTCTTT.

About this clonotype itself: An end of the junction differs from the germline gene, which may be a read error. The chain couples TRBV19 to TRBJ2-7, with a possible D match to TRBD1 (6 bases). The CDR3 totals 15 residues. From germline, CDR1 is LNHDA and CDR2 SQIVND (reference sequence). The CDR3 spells CASSIAGQGTYEQHF. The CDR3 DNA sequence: TGTGCCAGTAGTATAGCGGGCCAGGGGACCTACGAGCAGCACTTC.

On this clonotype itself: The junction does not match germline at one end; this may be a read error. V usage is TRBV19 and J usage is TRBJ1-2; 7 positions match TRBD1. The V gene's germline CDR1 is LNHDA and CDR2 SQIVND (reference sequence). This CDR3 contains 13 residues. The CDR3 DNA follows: TGTGCCAGTAGTATTCGGGACAGCTATTGCTACACCTTC. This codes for CASSIRDSYCYTF. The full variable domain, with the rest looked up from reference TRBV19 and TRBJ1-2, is DGGITQSPKYLFRKEGQNVTLSCEQNLNHDAMYWYRQDPGQGLRLIYYSQIVNDFQKGDIAEGYSVSREKKESFPLTVTSAQKNPTAFYLCASSIRDSYCYTFGSGTRLTVV.

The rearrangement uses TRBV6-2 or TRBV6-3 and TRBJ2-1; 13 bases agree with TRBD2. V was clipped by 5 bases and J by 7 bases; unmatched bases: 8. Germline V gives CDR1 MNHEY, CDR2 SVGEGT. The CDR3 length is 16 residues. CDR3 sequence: CASSARLAGGYNEQFF. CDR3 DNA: TGTGCCAGCAGTGCCCGACTAGCGGGAGGTTATAATGAGCAGTTCTTC.

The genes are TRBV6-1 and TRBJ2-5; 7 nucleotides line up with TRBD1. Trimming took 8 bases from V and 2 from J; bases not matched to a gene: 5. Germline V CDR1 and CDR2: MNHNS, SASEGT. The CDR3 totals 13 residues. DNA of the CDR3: TGTGCCAGCCGTCAGACAGGGCAAGAGACCCAGTACTTC. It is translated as CASRQTGQETQYF.

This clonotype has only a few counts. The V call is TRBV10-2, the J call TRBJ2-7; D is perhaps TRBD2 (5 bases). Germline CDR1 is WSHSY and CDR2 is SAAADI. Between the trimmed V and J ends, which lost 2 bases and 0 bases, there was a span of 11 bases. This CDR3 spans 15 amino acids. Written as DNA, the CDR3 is TGCGCCAGCAGTGAGGATCAACTAGGCTCCTACGAGCAGTACTTC. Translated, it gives CASSEDQLGSYEQYF.